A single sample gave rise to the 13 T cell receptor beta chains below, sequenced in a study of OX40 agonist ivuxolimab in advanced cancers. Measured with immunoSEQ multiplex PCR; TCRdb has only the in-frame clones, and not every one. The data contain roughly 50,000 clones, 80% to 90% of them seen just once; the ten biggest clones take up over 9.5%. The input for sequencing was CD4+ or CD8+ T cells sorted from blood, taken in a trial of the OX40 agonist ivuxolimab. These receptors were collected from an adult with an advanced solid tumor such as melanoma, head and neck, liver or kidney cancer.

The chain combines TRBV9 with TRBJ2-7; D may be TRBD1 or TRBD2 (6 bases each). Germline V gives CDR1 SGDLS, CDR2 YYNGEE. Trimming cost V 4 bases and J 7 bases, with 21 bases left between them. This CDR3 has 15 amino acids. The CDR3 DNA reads TGTGCCAGCAGCCCGACGGGGGCCCTCTCGGGGGAGCAGTACTTC. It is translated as CASSPTGALSGEQYF.

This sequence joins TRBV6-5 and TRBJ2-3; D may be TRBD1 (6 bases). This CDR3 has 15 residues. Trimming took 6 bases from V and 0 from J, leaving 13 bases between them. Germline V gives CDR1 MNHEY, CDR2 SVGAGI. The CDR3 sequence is CASSLQGGSTDTQYF. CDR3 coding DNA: TGTGCCAGCAGCTTACAGGGCGGGAGCACAGATACGCAGTATTTT.

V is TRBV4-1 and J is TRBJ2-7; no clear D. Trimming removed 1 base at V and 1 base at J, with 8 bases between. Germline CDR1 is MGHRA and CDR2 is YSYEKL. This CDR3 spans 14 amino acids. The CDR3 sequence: CASSQAVGSYEQYF. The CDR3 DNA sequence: TGCGCCAGCAGCCAAGCGGTAGGGTCCTACGAGCAGTACTTC.

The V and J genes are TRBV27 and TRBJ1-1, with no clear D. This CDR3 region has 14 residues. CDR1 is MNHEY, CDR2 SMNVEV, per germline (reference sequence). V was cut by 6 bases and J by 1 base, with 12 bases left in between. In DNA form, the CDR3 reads TGTGCCAGCAGCTCCTGGGTAGGGAACACTGAAGCTTTCTTT. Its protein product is CASSSWVGNTEAFF.

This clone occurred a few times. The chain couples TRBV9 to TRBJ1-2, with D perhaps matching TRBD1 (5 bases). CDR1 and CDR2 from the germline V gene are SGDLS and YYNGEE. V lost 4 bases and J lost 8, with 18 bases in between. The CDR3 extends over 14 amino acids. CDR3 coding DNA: TGTGCCAGCAGCCCTGAGCGGGACCGGGAGGGCTACACCTTC. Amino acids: CASSPERDREGYTF.

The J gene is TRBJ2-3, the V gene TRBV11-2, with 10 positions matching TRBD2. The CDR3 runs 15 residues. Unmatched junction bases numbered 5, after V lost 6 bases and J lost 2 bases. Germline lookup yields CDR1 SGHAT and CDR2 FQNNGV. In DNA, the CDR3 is TGTGCCAGCAGATCGGGACTAGCGTACACAGATACGCAGTATTTT. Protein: CASRSGLAYTDTQYF. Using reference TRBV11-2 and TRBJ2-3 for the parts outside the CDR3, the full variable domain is EAGVAQSPRYKIIEKRQSVAFWCNPISGHATLYWYQQILGQGPKLLIQFQNNGVVDDSQLPKDRFSAERLKGVDSTLKIQPAKLEDSAVYLCASRSGLAYTDTQYFGPGTRLTVL.

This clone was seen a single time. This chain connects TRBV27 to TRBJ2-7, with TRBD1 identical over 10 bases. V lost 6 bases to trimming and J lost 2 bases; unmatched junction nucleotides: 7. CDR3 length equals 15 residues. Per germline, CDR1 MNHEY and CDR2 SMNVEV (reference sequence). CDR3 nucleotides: TGTGCCAGCAGGCCGGGACAGGGGTCCCCCTACGAGCAGTACTTC. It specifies CASRPGQGSPYEQYF.

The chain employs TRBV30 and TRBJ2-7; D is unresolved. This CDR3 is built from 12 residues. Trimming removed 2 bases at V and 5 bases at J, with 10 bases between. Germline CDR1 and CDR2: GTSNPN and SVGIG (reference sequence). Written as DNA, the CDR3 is TGTGCCTGGAGTCCCTTAATGCACGAGCAGTACTTC. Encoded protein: CAWSPLMHEQYF.

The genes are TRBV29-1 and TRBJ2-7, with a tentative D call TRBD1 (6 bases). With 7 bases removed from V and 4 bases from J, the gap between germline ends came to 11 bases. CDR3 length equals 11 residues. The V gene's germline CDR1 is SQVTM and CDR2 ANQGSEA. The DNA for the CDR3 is TGCAGCGCTCAACAGGGTTACGAGCAGTACTTC. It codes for CSAQQGYEQYF.

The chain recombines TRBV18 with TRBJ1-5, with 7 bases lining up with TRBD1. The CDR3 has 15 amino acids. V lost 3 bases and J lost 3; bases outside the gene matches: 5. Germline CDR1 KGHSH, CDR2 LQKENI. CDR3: CASSPEGAVNQPQHF. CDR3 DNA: TGTGCCAGCTCACCGGAGGGGGCAGTCAATCAGCCCCAGCATTTT.

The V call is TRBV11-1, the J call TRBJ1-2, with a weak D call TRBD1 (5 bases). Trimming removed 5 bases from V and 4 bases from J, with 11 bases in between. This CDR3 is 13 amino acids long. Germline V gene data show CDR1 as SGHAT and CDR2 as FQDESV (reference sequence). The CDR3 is CASSTRGSYGYTF. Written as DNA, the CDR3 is TGTGCCAGCAGCACTCGGGGGTCCTATGGCTACACCTTC.

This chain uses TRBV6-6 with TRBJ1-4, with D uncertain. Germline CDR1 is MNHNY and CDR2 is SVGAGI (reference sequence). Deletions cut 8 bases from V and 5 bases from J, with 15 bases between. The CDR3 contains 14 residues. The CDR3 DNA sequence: TGTGCCAGCTCCCCTCCAGGCGGGAATGAAAAACTGTTTTTT. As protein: CASSPPGGNEKLFF.

CDR3 sequence (DNA): TGTGCCAGCAGCTTAATTATTGGTAGCGGGCACCTTGTCGAGCAGTACTTC. This codes for CASSLIIGSGHLVEQYF. The rearrangement uses TRBV7-8 and TRBJ2-7, with TRBD2 matching over 7 bases. V shed 2 bases, J shed 6 bases, and the junction held 16 bases outside the gene matches. The germline CDR1 and CDR2 sequences are SGHVS and FQNEAQ. This CDR3 has 17 amino acids.